A single sample is the source of the 7 T cell receptor beta chains below, sequenced in a study of shared clonotypes between healthy human individuals. TCRdb's copy holds only in-frame clones and misses some; the assay was immunoSEQ multiplex PCR. The table includes roughly 2,300,000 clones, around 93% detected once. The sequencing input was naive CD4+ T cells from PBMCs. Subset indicated: CD45RA+ positively selected. These receptors all stem from a man between 18 and 35 years old in good health. Some clones in this sample may be carry-over from other donors' samples.

The chain links TRBV7-8 to TRBJ1-2; 7 nucleotides match TRBD1. With V trimmed by 5 bases and J by 7 bases, 10 bases remained unmatched. Germline loops: CDR1 SGHVS, CDR2 FQNEAQ. The CDR3 sequence is 14 residues long. The CDR3 spells CASSPRTGLRGYTF. CDR3 sequence (DNA): TGTGCCAGCAGCCCCAGGACAGGTCTGCGTGGCTACACCTTC. The full variable domain, its missing parts supplied by reference TRBV7-8 and TRBJ1-2, is GAGVSQSPRYKVAKRGQDVALRCDPISGHVSLFWYQQALGQGPEFLTYFQNEAQLDKSGLPSDRFFAERPEGSVSTLKIQRTQQEDSAVYLCASSPRTGLRGYTFGSGTRLTVV.

J is TRBJ2-7 and V is TRBV29-1; tentative D call: TRBD2 (5 bases). The CDR3 is 14 residues long. Germline V gene sequence: CDR1 SQVTM, CDR2 ANQGSEA. V dropped 6 bases and J dropped 1 base, with 16 bases sitting between them. Written as DNA, the CDR3 is TGCAGCGTAGTTCCAGCGGCCCTATCCTACGAGCAGTACTTC. It translates to CSVVPAALSYEQYF.

This clone was recorded only once. The chain links TRBV30 to TRBJ2-3; 11 bases line up with TRBD2. Germline-derived CDR1 and CDR2 are GTSNPN and SVGIG (reference sequence). With 1 base clipped from V and 0 bases from J, the junction kept 9 bases outside the gene matches. The CDR3 is made up of 18 amino acids. CDR3 in DNA: TGTGCCTGGAGTGAGAAGGGACTAGCGGTTCTGAGCACAGATACGCAGTATTTT. Translating it yields CAWSEKGLAVLSTDTQYF.

The rearrangement links TRBV5-4 to TRBJ1-1; 7 nucleotides line up with TRBD1. Germline V CDR1 and CDR2: SGHNT, YYREEE (reference sequence). V shed 3 bases, J shed 5 bases, and the junction held 10 bases outside the gene matches. CDR3 size: 15 residues. The CDR3 protein is CASSSRGGAVTEAFF. DNA for the CDR3: TGTGCCAGCAGCTCAAGAGGGGGCGCGGTAACTGAAGCTTTCTTT.

The gene calls are TRBV7-9 and TRBJ2-7; D perhaps matches TRBD1 (6 bases). The ends were cut back, 5 bases at V and 6 bases at J, with 20 bases in the middle. This CDR3 comprises 15 residues. The germline CDR1 and CDR2 sequences are SEHNR and FQNEAQ (reference sequence). CDR3 in DNA: TGTGCCAGCAGCCCGGTCAACGCTCCAGGGGCCGAGCAGTACTTC. Protein sequence: CASSPVNAPGAEQYF.

The V and J genes are TRBV11-2 and TRBJ2-3; D might be TRBD1 (6 bases). The CDR3 runs 13 residues. Trimming removed 5 bases at V and 6 bases at J, with 12 bases between. Germline CDR1 is SGHAT and CDR2 is FQNNGV. CDR3 coding DNA: TGTGCCAGCAGCCGCATTGGGGGCGATACGCAGTATTTT. This sequence encodes CASSRIGGDTQYF.

The chain has TRBV7-8 and TRBJ2-7, with no clear D. Germline-derived CDR1 and CDR2 are SGHVS and FQNEAQ. The CDR3 is 12 residues long. Between the trimmed V and J ends, which lost 4 bases and 6 bases, there was a span of 10 bases. CDR3 sequence (DNA): TGTGCCAGCAGCTCCTCCCGTACCGAGCAGTACTTC. It specifies CASSSSRTEQYF.